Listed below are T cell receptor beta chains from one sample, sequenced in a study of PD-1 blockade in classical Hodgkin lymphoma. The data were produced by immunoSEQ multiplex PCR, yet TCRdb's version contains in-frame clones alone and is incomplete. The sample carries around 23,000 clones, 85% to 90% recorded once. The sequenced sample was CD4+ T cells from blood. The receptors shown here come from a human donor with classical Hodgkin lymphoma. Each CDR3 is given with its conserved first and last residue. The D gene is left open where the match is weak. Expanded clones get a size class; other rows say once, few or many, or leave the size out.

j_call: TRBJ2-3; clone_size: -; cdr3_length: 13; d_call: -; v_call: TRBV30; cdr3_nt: TGTGCCTGGAGCTCAGGGTATACAGATACGCAGTATTTT; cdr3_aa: CAWSSGYTDTQYF
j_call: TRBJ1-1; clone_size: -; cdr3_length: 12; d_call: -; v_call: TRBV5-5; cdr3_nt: TGTGCCAGCAGCTTGGTAGGGGTTGAAGCTTTCTTT; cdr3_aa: CASSLVGVEAFF
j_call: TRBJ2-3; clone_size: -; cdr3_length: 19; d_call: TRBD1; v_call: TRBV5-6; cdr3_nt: TGTGCCAGCAGCTTGGCACAGGACAGGGTGAGGAGAAGCACAGATACGCAGTATTTT; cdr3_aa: CASSLAQDRVRRSTDTQYF
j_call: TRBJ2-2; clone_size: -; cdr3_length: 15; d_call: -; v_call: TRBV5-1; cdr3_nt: TGCGCCAGCAGCCAGGACGTTACAAACACCGGGGAGCTGTTTTTT; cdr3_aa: CASSQDVTNTGELFF
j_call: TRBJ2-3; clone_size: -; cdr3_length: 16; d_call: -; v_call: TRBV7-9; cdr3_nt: TGTGCCAGCAGCTTAATGGGGCGGATGGGCACAGATACGCAGTATTTT; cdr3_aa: CASSLMGRMGTDTQYF
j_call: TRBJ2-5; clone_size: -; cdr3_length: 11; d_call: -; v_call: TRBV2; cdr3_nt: TGTGCCAGCAAAGGGGTCGAGACCCAGTACTTC; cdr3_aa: CASKGVETQYF
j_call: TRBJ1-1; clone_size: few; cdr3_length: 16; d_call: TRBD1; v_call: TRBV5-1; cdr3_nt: TGCGCCAGCAGCTGGACGCCGGGACAGGGAATCACTGAAGCTTTCTTT; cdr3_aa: CASSWTPGQGITEAFF
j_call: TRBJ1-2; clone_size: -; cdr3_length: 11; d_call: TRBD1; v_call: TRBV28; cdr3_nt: TGTGCCAGCAGAACAGGGGGTGGCTACACCTTC; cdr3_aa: CASRTGGGYTF
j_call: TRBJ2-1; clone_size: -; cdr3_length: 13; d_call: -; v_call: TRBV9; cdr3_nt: TGTGCCAGCAGCGTAGCTGGGAGTGCTGAGCAGTTCTTC; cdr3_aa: CASSVAGSAEQFF
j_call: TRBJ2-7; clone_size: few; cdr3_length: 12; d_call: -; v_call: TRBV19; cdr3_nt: TGTGCCAGTAGTGACAGTCTCTACGAGCAGTACTTC; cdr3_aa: CASSDSLYEQYF